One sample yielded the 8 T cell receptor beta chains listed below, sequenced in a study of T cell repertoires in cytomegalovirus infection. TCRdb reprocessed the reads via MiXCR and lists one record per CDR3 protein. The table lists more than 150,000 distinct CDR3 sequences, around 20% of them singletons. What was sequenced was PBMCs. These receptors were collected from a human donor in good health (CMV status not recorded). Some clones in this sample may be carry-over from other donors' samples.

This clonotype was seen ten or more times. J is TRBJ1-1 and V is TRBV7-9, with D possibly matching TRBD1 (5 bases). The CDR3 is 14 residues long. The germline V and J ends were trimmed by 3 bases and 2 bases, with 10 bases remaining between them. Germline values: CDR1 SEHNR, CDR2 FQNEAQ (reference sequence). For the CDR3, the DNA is TGTGCCAGCAGCTTCTCCGGGACCAACACTGAAGCTTTCTTT. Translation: CASSFSGTNTEAFF. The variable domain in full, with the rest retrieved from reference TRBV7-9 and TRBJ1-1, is DTGVSQNPRHKITKRGQNVTFRCDPISEHNRLYWYRQTLGQGPEFLTYFQNEAQLEKSRLLSDRFSAERPKGSFSTLEIQRTEQGDSAMYLCASSFSGTNTEAFFGQGTRLTVV.

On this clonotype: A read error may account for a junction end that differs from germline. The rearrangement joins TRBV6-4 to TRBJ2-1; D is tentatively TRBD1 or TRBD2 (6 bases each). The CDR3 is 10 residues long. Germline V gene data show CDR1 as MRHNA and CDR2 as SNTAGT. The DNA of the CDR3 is TGTGCCAGCGGACTGGGGGGCGAGGTCTTC. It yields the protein CASGLGGEVF.

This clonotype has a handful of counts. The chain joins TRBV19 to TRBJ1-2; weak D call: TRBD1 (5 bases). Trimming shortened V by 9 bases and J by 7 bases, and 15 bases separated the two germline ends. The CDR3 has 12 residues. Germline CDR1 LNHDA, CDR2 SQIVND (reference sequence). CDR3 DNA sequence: TGTGCCAGCGAGGAGCAGGGACGTGGCTACACCTTC. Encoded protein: CASEEQGRGYTF.

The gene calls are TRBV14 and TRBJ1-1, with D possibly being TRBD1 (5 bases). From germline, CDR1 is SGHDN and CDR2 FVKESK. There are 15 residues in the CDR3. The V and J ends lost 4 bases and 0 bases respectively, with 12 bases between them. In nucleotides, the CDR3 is TGTGCCAGCAGCCCTGGCGGACAAATGAACACTGAAGCTTTCTTT. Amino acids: CASSPGGQMNTEAFF. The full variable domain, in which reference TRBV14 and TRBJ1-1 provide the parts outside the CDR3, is EAGVTQFPSHSVIEKGQTVTLRCDPISGHDNLYWYRRVMGKEIKFLLHFVKESKQDESGMPNNRFLAERTGGTYSTLKVQPAELEDSGVYFCASSPGGQMNTEAFFGQGTRLTVV.

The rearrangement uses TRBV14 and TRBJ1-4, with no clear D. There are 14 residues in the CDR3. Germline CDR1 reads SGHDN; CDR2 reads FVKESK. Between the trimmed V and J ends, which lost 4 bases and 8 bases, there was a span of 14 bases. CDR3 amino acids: CASSPGPSDEKLFF. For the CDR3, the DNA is TGTGCCAGCAGCCCGGGCCCCTCCGACGAAAAACTGTTTTTT.

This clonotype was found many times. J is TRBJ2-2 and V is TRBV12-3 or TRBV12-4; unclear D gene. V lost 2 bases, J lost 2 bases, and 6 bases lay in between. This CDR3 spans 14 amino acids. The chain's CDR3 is CASSLFQNTGELFF. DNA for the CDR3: TGTGCCAGCAGTTTATTCCAAAACACCGGGGAGCTGTTTTTT.

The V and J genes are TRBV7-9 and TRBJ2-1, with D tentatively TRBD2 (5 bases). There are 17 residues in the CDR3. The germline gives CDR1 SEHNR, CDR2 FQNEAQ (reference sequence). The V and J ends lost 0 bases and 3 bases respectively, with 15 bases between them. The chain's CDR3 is CASSLARQRNFYNEQFF. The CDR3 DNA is TGTGCCAGCAGCTTAGCAAGGCAGCGGAACTTCTACAATGAGCAGTTCTTC.

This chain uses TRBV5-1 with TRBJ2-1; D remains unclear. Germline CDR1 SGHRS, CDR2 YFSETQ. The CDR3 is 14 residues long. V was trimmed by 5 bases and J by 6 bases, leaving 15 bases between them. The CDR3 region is CASSPRVRSNEQFF. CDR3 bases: TGCGCCAGCAGTCCCCGCGTGAGGAGCAATGAGCAGTTCTTC.